Listed below are T cell receptor beta chains from one sample, sequenced in a study of blood T cell repertoires in COVID-19. The method was immunoSEQ multiplex PCR; TCRdb's version includes in-frame clones alone and lacks a portion of them. The data hold about 100,000 clones, with about 89% observed a single time. Sequences were obtained from peripheral blood. The receptors were gathered from a human donor with active COVID-19. The donor label of this sample is uncertain. Both conserved end residues are part of each CDR3. A D gene is named only where the DNA matches it firmly. Rows may omit the clone size; those that give it use once, few, many or a size class.

d_gene	j_gene	abundance	v_gene	CDR3aa	CDR3nt
.	TRBJ2-7	.	TRBV4-1	CASSLDTTSFGKEQYF	TGCGCCAGCAGCCTGGACACTACCTCCTTTGGGAAGGAGCAGTACTTC
TRBD1	TRBJ2-2	.	TRBV10-1	CASSGDRVGGELFF	TGCGCCAGCAGTGGGGACAGGGTCGGCGGGGAGCTGTTTTTT
.	TRBJ1-1	few	TRBV9	CASSVAGAVNTEAFF	TGTGCCAGCAGCGTAGCTGGGGCGGTAAACACTGAAGCTTTCTTT
TRBD1	TRBJ2-1	once	TRBV19	CASTPDRASYNEQFF	TGTGCCAGTACCCCAGACAGGGCTTCATACAATGAGCAGTTCTTC
TRBD1	TRBJ1-2	.	TRBV9	CASRLPGGADGYTF	TGTGCCAGCAGATTACCAGGGGGCGCCGATGGCTACACCTTC
.	TRBJ2-3	.	TRBV12-5	CASALGHSTDTQYF	TGTGCTAGTGCCCTGGGACACAGCACAGATACGCAGTATTTT
.	TRBJ2-5	once	TRBV3-1/TRBV3-2	CASSQAGLQETQYF	TGTGCCAGCAGCCAGGCAGGGCTCCAAGAGACCCAGTACTTC
.	TRBJ1-5	.	TRBV6-5	CASRQGLQPQHF	TGTGCCAGCAGACAGGGACTACAGCCCCAGCATTTT
.	TRBJ1-2	once	TRBV7-3	CASSLSPQGSGGGYTF	TGTGCCAGCAGCTTATCCCCCCAGGGATCGGGGGGTGGCTACACCTTC
TRBD1	TRBJ2-3	.	TRBV5-1	CASSPGQGAPDTQYF	TGCGCCAGCAGCCCGGGACAGGGGGCCCCAGATACGCAGTATTTT
.	TRBJ2-7	.	TRBV7-6	CASSPGVGGAGYEQYF	TGTGCCAGCAGCCCTGGGGTAGGGGGAGCTGGCTACGAGCAGTACTTC
.	TRBJ1-3	.	TRBV15	CATSRVPTEDSGNTIYF	TGTGCCACCAGCAGAGTTCCGACAGAAGACTCTGGAAACACCATATATTTT
TRBD2	TRBJ2-1	.	TRBV5-1	CASSSGLGSGALHNEQFF	TGCGCCAGCAGCTCAGGGTTGGGTAGCGGGGCGTTGCACAATGAGCAGTTCTTC
TRBD1	TRBJ2-7	.	TRBV5-1	CASSPDSRTGYLYTGYEQYF	TGCGCCAGCAGCCCCGACAGTAGGACAGGTTACCTTTATACGGGATACGAGCAGTACTTC
.	TRBJ2-2	.	TRBV7-9	CARGEAGELFF	TGTGCCCGAGGGGAGGCCGGGGAGCTGTTTTTT
.	TRBJ2-7	.	TRBV7-9	CASSPIYREGEYEQYF	TGTGCCAGCAGCCCGATATACAGGGAAGGTGAGTACGAGCAGTACTTC
.	TRBJ1-1	.	TRBV28	CASNTGGANTEAFF	TGTGCCAGCAATACTGGAGGAGCCAACACTGAAGCTTTCTTT
.	TRBJ1-1	once	TRBV7-8	CASSIDPDSPRNTEAFF	TGTGCCAGCAGCATAGACCCGGACAGCCCTAGGAACACTGAAGCTTTCTTT
TRBD1	TRBJ2-3	.	TRBV5-5	CASSPDRGDQDTQYF	TGTGCCAGCAGCCCCGACAGGGGGGATCAGGATACGCAGTATTTT
TRBD2	TRBJ2-5	.	TRBV5-4	CASSSYSGADKTQYF	TGTGCCAGCAGCTCCTATAGCGGGGCCGATAAGACCCAGTACTTC
.	TRBJ1-2	once	TRBV12-3/TRBV12-4	CASSLGGGYGYTF	TGTGCCAGCAGTTTGGGGGGAGGCTATGGCTACACCTTC
.	TRBJ1-3	.	TRBV2	CASSGEGAGNTIYF	TGTGCCAGCAGTGGCGAGGGAGCTGGAAACACCATATATTTT
.	TRBJ2-1	.	TRBV7-6	CASSLSLAEYNEQFF	TGTGCCAGCAGCTTAAGTTTAGCGGAGTACAATGAGCAGTTCTTC
.	TRBJ2-3	.	TRBV11-2	CASSFLGAGRRGDTQYF	TGTGCCAGCAGCTTCCTAGGGGCGGGGAGAAGGGGAGATACGCAGTATTTT
.	TRBJ2-5	once	TRBV7-2	CASSLAVGGAKTQYF	TGTGCCAGCAGCTTAGCAGTGGGGGGGGCCAAGACCCAGTACTTC
.	TRBJ1-2	.	TRBV5-1	CASSLSGQIYGYTF	TGCGCCAGCAGCTTGAGTGGACAGATCTATGGCTACACCTTC
TRBD1	TRBJ1-3	.	TRBV6-5	CATGTGVGNTIYF	TGTGCCACCGGGACAGGGGTTGGAAACACCATATATTTT
.	TRBJ1-2	.	TRBV6-5	CASSPGSGYTF	TGTGCCAGCAGCCCCGGGAGTGGCTACACCTTC
TRBD1	TRBJ1-2	.	TRBV9	CASSLGGTGAYGYTF	TGTGCCAGCAGTCTAGGAGGGACAGGGGCTTATGGCTACACCTTC
TRBD1	TRBJ2-7	.	TRBV5-1	CASSGQGSYEQYF	TGCGCCAGCAGCGGACAGGGCTCCTACGAGCAGTACTTC
TRBD1	TRBJ2-3	.	TRBV10-2	CASSEMGTGVATQYF	TGCGCCAGCAGTGAGATGGGGACAGGGGTTGCTACGCAGTATTTT
.	TRBJ1-2	.	TRBV3-1/TRBV3-2	CASSLQATYGYTF	TGTGCCAGCAGCCTACAGGCCACCTATGGCTACACCTTC
.	TRBJ1-6	.	TRBV6-5	CASSYEGGGTHSPLHF	TGTGCCAGCAGTTACGAGGGCGGAGGGACCCATTCACCCCTCCACTTT
.	TRBJ1-6	.	TRBV12-3/TRBV12-4	CASSSQGNSPLHF	TGTGCCAGCAGTTCCCAGGGTAATTCACCCCTCCACTTT
.	TRBJ2-2	.	TRBV19	CATGLAGELFF	TGTGCAACAGGGTTAGCTGGGGAGCTGTTTTTT
.	TRBJ1-4	.	TRBV6-1	CASSEGRYWIKEKLFF	TGTGCCAGCAGTGAAGGGAGATATTGGATTAAGGAAAAACTGTTTTTT
TRBD2	TRBJ2-7	.	TRBV23-1	CARPRTSGGTRSSYEQYF	TGCGCCAGGCCAAGAACCAGCGGGGGGACCAGGAGCTCCTACGAGCAGTACTTC
.	TRBJ2-2	.	TRBV19	CASSILEGTGPGELFF	TGTGCCAGTAGTATTTTAGAGGGGACTGGTCCCGGGGAGCTGTTTTTT
.	TRBJ1-5	few	TRBV6-5	CASGKGAIQPQHF	TGTGCCAGCGGAAAAGGGGCGATTCAGCCCCAGCATTTT
TRBD1	TRBJ1-1	.	TRBV19	CASSMDRGRAFF	TGTGCCAGTAGTATGGACAGGGGACGGGCTTTCTTT
TRBD1	TRBJ1-5	.	TRBV19	CASAYWTGPQHF	TGTGCCAGTGCCTATTGGACAGGTCCCCAGCATTTT
.	TRBJ2-1	.	TRBV6-5	CASSYSQNNEQFF	TGTGCCAGCAGTTACTCCCAGAACAATGAGCAGTTCTTC
TRBD2	TRBJ2-5	.	TRBV28	CASRPGGGAGLETQYF	TGTGCCAGCAGACCGGGGGGAGGGGCTGGATTGGAGACCCAGTACTTC
TRBD1	TRBJ1-6	.	TRBV5-1	CASSLGTGDLPLHF	TGCGCCAGCAGCTTGGGGACAGGGGATCTACCCCTCCACTTT
.	TRBJ2-4	.	TRBV19	CASRSQGTKNIQYF	TGTGCCAGTAGATCACAGGGAACCAAAAACATTCAGTACTTC
.	TRBJ2-3	.	TRBV6-6	CASSYSFPDTQYF	TGTGCCAGCAGTTATTCATTTCCAGATACGCAGTATTTT
TRBD1	TRBJ1-4	.	TRBV9	CASTSQGTANEKLFF	TGTGCCAGCACCTCACAGGGGACAGCTAATGAAAAACTGTTTTTT
TRBD2	TRBJ2-7	.	TRBV7-2	CASSLAAGGPGEQYF	TGTGCCAGCAGCTTAGCAGCGGGGGGGCCAGGGGAGCAGTACTTC
.	TRBJ1-1	.	TRBV11-2	CASSHGAENTEAFF	TGTGCCAGCAGCCATGGGGCGGAAAACACTGAAGCTTTCTTT
.	TRBJ2-3	.	TRBV9	CASSSSGGLNTQYF	TGTGCCAGCAGCTCTTCCGGGGGGCTAAATACGCAGTATTTT
.	TRBJ2-4	once	TRBV3-1/TRBV3-2	CASSQDPLNIQYF	TGTGCCAGCAGCCAAGACCCTTTAAACATTCAGTACTTC
TRBD2	TRBJ2-1	.	TRBV2	CASRTSAFNEQFF	TGTGCCAGCAGAACTAGCGCTTTCAATGAGCAGTTCTTC